The present TCR beta chain was sequenced within a study of somatic mutations in cytotoxic T cells in rheumatoid arthritis (dated by TCRdb to the late 2010s). Turning to the overall study: Patient peripheral blood (roughly 32 ml EDTA) was drawn right after diagnosis and before any treatment started. In newly diagnosed rheumatoid arthritis without treatment, the study examined if expanded CD8+ T-cell clones harbor somatic mutations, relying on TCRB deep sequencing to characterize clonality. Some V beta antibody-stained T-cell populations were flow-sorted on a FACSAria II or Sony SH800 at nearly 100% purity, and sorted V beta1+ cells also underwent TCRB sequencing. TCRB deep sequencing covered roughly 60 patients with rheumatoid arthritis along with approximately 20 healthy controls. Patients and controls did not essentially differ in median age, which was nearly identical between the groups.

Flow cytometry confirmed the purity of CD4+ and CD8+ cells that had been isolated by positive magnetic bead selection on an AutoMACS. After a first flow cytometry screen using a TCR V beta antibody panel, clonal expansions were characterized through TCRB deep sequencing of sorted CD8+ fractions. Isolation of peripheral blood mononuclear cells was done through Ficoll-Paque PLUS density gradient separation. DNA from CD4-enriched, CD8-enriched or PBMC samples was extracted using Nucleospin Tissue or Tissue XS kits and then quantified on a Qubit 2.0 fluorometer. TCRB CDR3 sequencing used the immunoSEQ assay on genomic DNA. In the paper's pipeline: Published virus-specific TCRB sequences were compared with patient CD8+ clones larger than 1%, and only a few matches were found. Analyses were restricted to productive TCRB rearrangements. A clone was defined by a unique TCRB CDR3 sequence, and clonality was computed as a productive clonality index based on Shannon entropy. The template counts of each clone relative to the total templates per sample were used to calculate repertoire overlap between two samples. A correlation with a Spearman r of 0.6 to 0.65 was found between V-gene usage by flow cytometry and V-gene usage by TCRB sequencing. Here the immuneACCESS table is served through TCRdb, limited to in-frame sequences with V and J called. Missing clones are a known gap in these copies; in checked studies unresolved V genes cover under half, and the rest lacks a known reason. Clonal size and the V and J genes are those of that table, whereas D and trimming came from the DNA. A total of about 7,100 clones appear in this sample, 80% of them only once. Together, the top ten hold about 10% of the sample.

Remarks on this clone: Its antigen has not been determined. Base qualities are not recorded, but no much larger clone differs from it by a single base.

The research as a whole found: The largest CD8+ clone made up more than 20% of CD8+ cells in about an eighth of the 65 patients, and blood and synovial fluid shared several identical CD8+ TCRB sequences. The antigen targets of the expanded CD8+ clones were unknown, and absence from virus-specific databases did not rule out viral specificity. The finding that TRBV07 was slightly underrepresented in patients was left unadjusted for multiple comparisons. An increase of CD8+ clonality with age was seen in patients (Spearman r ~ 0.49) but not in healthy controls. Rheumatoid arthritis patients and age-matched healthy controls did not significantly differ in CD8+ T-cell clonality.

Taken from cysteine to phenylalanine, the CDR3 has 13 residues. The sequence is cut down to CDR3 DNA, 39 bases in frame from base 1. From the germline V gene, CDR1 is SGHDT and CDR2 is YYEEEE. Cut back by 0 bases and 6 bases, the V and J ends lie 9 bases apart. The sequence is built from TRBV5-6 and TRBJ1-2, with no D gene named confidently. The sequenced material came from CD8+ T cells sorted from blood. This TCR was sampled from an adult with rheumatoid arthritis. This receptor has the CDR3 CASSLGTTNGYTF. The nucleotides are TGTGCCAGCAGCTTGGGAACGACGAATGGCTACACCTTC.